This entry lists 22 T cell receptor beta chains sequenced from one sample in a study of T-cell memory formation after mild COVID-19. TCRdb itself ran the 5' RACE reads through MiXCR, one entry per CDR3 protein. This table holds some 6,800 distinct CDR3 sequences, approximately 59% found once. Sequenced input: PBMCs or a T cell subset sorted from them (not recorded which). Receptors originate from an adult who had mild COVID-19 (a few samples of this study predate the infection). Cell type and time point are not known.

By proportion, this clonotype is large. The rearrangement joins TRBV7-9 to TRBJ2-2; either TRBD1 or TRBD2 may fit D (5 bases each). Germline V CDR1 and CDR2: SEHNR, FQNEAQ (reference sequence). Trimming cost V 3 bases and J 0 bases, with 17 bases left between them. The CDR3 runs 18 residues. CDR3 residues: CASSFPRDGIANTGELFF. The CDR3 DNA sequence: TGTGCCAGCAGCTTTCCTCGGGACGGCATCGCGAACACCGGGGAGCTGTTTTTT.

CDR3 amino acids: CASRRTAHAGTEAFF. DNA for the CDR3: TGTGCCAGCAGAAGAACGGCCCACGCAGGCACTGAAGCTTTCTTT. The V gene is TRBV28, the J gene TRBJ1-1; D is uncertain. From germline, CDR1 is MDHEN and CDR2 SYDVKM. Trimming shortened V by 6 bases and J by 4 bases, and 18 bases separated the two germline ends. The CDR3 length is 15 residues.

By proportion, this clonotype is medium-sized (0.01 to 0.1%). The chain's CDR3 is CASSLEGGAAYTF. CDR3 nucleotides: TGTGCCAGCAGCTTAGAAGGGGGAGCCGCCTACACCTTC. The V and J genes are TRBV7-2 and TRBJ1-2; D might be TRBD1 (6 bases). The V gene's germline CDR1 is SGHTA and CDR2 FQGNSA. V was clipped by 1 base and J by 10 bases, with 13 bases between them. This CDR3 has 13 amino acids.

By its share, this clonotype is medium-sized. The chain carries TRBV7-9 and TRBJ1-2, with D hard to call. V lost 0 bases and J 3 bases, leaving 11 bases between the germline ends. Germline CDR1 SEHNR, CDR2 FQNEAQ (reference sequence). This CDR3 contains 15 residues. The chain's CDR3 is CASSLAGGGYYGYTF. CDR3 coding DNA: TGTGCCAGCAGCTTAGCAGGTGGAGGGTACTATGGCTACACCTTC.

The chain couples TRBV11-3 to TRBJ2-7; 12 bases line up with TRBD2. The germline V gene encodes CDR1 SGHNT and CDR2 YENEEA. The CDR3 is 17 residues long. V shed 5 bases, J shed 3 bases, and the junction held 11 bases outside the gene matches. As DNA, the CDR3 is TGTGCCAGCAGCCACGGCCTAGCGGGAGGGCCAGGCTACGAGCAGTACTTC. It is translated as CASSHGLAGGPGYEQYF.

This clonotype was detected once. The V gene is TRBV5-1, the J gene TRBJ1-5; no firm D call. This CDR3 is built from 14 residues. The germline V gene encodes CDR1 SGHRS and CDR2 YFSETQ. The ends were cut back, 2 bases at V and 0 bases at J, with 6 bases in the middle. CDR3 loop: CASSFGDSNQPQHF. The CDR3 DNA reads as TGCGCCAGCAGCTTCGGGGATAGCAATCAGCCCCAGCATTTT.

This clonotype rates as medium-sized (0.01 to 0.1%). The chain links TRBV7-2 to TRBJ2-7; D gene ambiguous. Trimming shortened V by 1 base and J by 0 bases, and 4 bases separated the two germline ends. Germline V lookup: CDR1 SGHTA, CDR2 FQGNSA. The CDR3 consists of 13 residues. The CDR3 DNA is TGTGCCAGCAGCTTAGGCGCCTCCTACGAGCAGTACGTC. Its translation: CASSLGASYEQYV.

This chain's CDR3 is CASSLIGSTGELFF. DNA for the CDR3: TGTGCCAGCAGCTTAATCGGGAGTACCGGGGAGCTGTTTTTT. This chain connects TRBV7-2 to TRBJ2-2; TRBD2 is a possible D gene (6 bases). CDR1 and CDR2 from the germline V gene are SGHTA and FQGNSA. The CDR3 runs 14 residues. Trimming shortened V by 2 bases and J by 5 bases, and 9 bases separated the two germline ends.

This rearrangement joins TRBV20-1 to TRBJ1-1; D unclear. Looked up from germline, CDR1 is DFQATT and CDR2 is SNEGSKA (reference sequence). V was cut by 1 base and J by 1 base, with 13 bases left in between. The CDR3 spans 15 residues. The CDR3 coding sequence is TGCAGTGCTAGAGCCCTAATACCGGGGAACACTGAAGCTTTCTTT. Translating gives CSARALIPGNTEAFF.

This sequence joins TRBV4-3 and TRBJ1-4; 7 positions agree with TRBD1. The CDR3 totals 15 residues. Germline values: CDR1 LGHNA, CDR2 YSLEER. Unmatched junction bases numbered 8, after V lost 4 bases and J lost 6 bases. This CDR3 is CASSLRQGLDEKLFF. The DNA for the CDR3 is TGCGCCAGCAGCCTGAGACAGGGATTGGATGAAAAACTGTTTTTT.

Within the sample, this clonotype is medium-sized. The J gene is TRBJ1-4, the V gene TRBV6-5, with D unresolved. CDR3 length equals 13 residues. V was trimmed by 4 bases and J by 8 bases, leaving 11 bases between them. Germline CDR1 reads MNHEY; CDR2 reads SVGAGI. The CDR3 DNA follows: TGTGCCAGCAGTTCCTTGTATGAGGAAAAACTGTTTTTT. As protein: CASSSLYEEKLFF.

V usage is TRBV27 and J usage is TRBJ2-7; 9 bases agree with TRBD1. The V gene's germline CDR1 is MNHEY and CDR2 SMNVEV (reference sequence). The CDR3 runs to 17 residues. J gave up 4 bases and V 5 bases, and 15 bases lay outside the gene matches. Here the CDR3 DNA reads TGTGCCAGCAGTCCCCCATCCGGGACAGGGTTGAGATACGAGCAGTACTTC. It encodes CASSPPSGTGLRYEQYF.

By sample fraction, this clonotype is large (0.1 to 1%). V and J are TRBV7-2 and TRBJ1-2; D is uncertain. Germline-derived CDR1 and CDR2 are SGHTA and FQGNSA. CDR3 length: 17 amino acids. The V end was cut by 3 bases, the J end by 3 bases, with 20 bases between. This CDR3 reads CASSFGPRGNGDYGYTF. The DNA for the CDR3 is TGTGCCAGCAGCTTCGGCCCTCGGGGTAACGGCGACTATGGCTACACCTTC.

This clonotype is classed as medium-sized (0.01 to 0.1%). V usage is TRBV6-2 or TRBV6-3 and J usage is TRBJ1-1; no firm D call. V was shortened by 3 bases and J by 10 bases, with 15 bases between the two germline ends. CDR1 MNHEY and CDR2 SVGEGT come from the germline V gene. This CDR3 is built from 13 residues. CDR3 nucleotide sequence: TGTGCCAGCAGTTATACCCATCGAATAGGAGCTTTCTTT. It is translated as CASSYTHRIGAFF.

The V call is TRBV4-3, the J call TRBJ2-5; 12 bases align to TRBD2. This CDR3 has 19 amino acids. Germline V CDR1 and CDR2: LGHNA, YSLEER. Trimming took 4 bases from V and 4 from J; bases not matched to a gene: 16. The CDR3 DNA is TGCGCCAGCAGCCCCCACTCATCTAGCGGGGGGGCCCTTGGAGAGACCCAGTACTTC. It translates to CASSPHSSSGGALGETQYF.

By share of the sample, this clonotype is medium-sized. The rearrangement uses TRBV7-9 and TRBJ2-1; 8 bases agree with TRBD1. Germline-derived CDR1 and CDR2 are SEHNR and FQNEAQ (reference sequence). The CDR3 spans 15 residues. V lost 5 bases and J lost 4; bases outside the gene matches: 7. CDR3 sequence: CASSPIRGLYNEQFF. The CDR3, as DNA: TGTGCCAGCAGCCCGATCAGGGGGCTTTACAATGAGCAGTTCTTC.

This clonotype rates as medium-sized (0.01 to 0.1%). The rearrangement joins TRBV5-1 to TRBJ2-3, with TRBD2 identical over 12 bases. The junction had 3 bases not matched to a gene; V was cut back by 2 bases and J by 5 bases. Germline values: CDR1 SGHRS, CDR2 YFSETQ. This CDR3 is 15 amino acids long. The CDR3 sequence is CASSFGLAGKDTQYF. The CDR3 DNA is TGCGCCAGCAGCTTCGGACTAGCGGGGAAAGATACGCAGTATTTT.

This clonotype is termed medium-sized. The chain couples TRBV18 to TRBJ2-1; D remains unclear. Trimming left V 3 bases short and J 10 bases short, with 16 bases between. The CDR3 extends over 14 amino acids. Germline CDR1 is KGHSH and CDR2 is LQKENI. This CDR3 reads CASSPQESADEQFF. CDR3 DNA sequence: TGTGCCAGCTCACCCCAGGAGTCGGCGGACGAGCAGTTCTTC.

CDR3 sequence (DNA): TGTGCCAGCAGTTCGTGGGGGACAGATACGCAGTATTTT. Translated: CASSSWGTDTQYF. This chain joins TRBV12-3 or TRBV12-4 and TRBJ2-3; D tentatively fits TRBD1 or TRBD2 (5 bases each). This CDR3 has 13 residues. Trimming shortened V by 4 bases and J by 3 bases, and 8 bases separated the two germline ends.

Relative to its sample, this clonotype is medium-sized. Here the CDR3 reads CASSRVVFGTEAFF. The CDR3, as DNA: TGCGCCAGCAGCCGGGTGGTGTTCGGCACTGAAGCTTTCTTT. The chain carries TRBV4-3 and TRBJ1-1, with D unclear. Trimming took off 4 bases at V and 4 bases at J, with 13 bases between the two ends. The CDR3 length is 14 residues. In germline, CDR1 is LGHNA, CDR2 YSLEER.

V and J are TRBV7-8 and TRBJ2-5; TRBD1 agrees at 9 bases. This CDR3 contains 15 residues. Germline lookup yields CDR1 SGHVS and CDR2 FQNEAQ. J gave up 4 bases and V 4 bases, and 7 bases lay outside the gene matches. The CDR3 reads CASSSYRGLGETQYF. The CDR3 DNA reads TGTGCCAGCAGCTCTTACAGGGGGCTCGGAGAGACCCAGTACTTC.

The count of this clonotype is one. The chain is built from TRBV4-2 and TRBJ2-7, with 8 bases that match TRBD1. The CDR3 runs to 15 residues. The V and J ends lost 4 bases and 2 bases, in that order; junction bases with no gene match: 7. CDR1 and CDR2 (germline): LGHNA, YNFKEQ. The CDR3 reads CASSPTGTGPYEQYF. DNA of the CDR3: TGTGCCAGCAGCCCAACCGGGACAGGACCCTACGAGCAGTACTTC.